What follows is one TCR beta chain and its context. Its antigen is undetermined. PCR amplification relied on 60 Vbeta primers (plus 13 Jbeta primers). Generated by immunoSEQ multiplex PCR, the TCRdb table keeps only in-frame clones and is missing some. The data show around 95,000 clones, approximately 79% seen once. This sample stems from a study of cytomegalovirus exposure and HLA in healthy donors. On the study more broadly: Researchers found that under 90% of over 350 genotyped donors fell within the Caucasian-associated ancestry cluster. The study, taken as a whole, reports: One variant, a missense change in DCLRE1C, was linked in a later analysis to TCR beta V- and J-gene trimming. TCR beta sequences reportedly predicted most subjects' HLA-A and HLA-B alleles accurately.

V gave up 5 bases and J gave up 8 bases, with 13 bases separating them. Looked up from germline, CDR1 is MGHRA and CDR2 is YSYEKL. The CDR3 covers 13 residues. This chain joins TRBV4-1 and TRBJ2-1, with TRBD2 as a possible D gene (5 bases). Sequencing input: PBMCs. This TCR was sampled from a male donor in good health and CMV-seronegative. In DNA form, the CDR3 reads TGCGCCAGCAGCGTCATCACTAGAGATGAGCAGTTCTTC. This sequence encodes CASSVITRDEQFF.